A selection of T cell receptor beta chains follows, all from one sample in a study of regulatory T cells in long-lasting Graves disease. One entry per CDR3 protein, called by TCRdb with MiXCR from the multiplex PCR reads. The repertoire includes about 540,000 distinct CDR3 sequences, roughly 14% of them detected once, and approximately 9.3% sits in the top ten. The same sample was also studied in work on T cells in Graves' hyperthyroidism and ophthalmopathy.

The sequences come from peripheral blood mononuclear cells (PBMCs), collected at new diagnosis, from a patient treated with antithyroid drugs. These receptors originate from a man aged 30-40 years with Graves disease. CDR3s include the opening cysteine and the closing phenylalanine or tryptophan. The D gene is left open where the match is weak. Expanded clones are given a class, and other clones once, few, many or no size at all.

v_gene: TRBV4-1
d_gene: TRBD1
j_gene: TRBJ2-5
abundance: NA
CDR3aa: CASSQVRGTGGFQETQYF
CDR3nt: TGCGCCAGCAGCCAAGTACGGGGAACAGGGGGGTTCCAAGAGACCCAGTACTTC

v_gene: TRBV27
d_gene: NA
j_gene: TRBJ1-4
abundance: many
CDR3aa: CASSPTTGLTNEKLFF
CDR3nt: TGTGCCAGCAGTCCCACCACAGGGTTAACTAATGAAAAACTGTTTTTT

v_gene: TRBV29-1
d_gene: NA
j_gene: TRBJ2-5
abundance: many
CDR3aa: CSDRFTGKETQYF
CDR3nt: TGCAGCGACCGCTTCACGGGCAAGGAGACCCAGTACTTC

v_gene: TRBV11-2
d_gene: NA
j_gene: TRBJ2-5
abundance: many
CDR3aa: CASSSEVQETQYF
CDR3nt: TGTGCCAGCAGCTCTGAAGTTCAAGAGACCCAGTACTTC

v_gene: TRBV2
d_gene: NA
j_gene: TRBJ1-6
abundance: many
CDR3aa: CASSDRINSPLHF
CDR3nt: TGTGCCAGCAGTGACAGGATTAATTCACCCCTCCACTTT

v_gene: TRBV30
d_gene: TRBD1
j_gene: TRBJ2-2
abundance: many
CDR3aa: CAWQGADTGELFF
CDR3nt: TGTGCCTGGCAGGGGGCGGACACCGGGGAGCTGTTTTTT

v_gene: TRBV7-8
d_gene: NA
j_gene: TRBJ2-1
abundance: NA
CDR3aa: CASSLEVVQYNEQFF
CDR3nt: TGTGCCAGCAGCTTAGAAGTTGTCCAGTACAATGAGCAGTTCTTC

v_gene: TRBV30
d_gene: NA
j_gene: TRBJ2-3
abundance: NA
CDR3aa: CAWSVGGPTDTQYF
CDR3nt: TGTGCCTGGAGTGTTGGCGGACCCACAGATACGCAGTATTTT

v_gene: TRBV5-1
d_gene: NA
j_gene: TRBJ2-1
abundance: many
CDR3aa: CASSLELGLKYNEQFF
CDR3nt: TGCGCCAGCAGCTTGGAACTTGGCCTGAAATACAATGAGCAGTTCTTC

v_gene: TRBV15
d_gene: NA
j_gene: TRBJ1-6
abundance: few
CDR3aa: CATSGDGYSPLHF
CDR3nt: TGTGCCACCAGCGGGGACGGCTATTCACCCCTCCACTTT

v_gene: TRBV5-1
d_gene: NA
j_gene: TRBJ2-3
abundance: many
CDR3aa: CASSLASASTDTQYF
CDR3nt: TGCGCCAGCAGCTTGGCTAGCGCTAGCACAGATACGCAGTATTTT

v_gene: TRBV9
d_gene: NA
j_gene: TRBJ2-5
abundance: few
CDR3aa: CASSIRDTDFQETQYF
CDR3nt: TGTGCCAGCAGCATCCGGGACACGGATTTCCAAGAGACCCAGTACTTC

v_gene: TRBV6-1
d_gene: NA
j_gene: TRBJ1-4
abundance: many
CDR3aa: CASSHRDGNEKLFF
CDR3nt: TGTGCCAGCAGTCACCGGGACGGGAATGAAAAACTGTTTTTT

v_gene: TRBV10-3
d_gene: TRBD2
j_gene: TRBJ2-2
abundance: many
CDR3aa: CAISESEGLAGVVGELFF
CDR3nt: TGTGCCATCAGTGAGAGTGAAGGACTAGCGGGAGTGGTCGGGGAGCTGTTTTTT

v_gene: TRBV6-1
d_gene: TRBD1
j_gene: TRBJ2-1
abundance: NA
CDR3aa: CAGSRDRVTGIKYNEQFF
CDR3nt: TGTGCCGGGTCCCGGGACAGGGTGACCGGAATCAAGTACAATGAGCAGTTCTTC

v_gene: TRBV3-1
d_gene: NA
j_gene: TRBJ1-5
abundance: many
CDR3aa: CASSQGPDGQPQHF
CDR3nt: TGTGCCAGCAGCCAAGGGCCCGACGGTCAGCCCCAGCATTTT

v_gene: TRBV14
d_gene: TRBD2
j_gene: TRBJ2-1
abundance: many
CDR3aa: CASSQDTSVSYNEQFF
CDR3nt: TGTGCCAGCAGCCAAGATACTAGCGTCTCCTACAATGAGCAGTTCTTC

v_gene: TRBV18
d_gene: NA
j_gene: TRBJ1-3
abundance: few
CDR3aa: CASSPALREGNTIYF
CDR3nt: TGTGCCAGCTCACCTGCCCTACGGGAGGGAAACACCATATATTTT

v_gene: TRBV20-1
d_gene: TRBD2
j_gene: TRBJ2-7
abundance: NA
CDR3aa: CSQRLSGRREQYF
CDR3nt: TGCAGTCAGCGACTTAGCGGGAGGAGGGAGCAGTACTTC

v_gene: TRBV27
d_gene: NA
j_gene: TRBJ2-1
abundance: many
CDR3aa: CASSSYSYNEQFF
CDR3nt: TGTGCCAGCAGTTCCTACTCCTACAATGAGCAGTTCTTC

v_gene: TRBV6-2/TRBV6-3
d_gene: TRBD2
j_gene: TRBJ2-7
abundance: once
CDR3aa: CASSYPTSGSYEQYF
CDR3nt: TGTGCCAGCAGTTACCCGACTAGCGGGAGCTACGAGCAGTACTTC

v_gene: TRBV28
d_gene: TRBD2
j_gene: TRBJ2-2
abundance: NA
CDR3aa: CASLLAGGYTGELFF
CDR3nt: TGTGCCAGCCTCCTAGCGGGAGGGTACACCGGGGAGCTGTTTTTT

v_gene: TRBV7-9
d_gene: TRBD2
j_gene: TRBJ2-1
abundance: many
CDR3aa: CASSLVLAGGYWQFF
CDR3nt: TGTGCCAGCAGCTTAGTCCTAGCGGGAGGGTACTGGCAGTTCTTC

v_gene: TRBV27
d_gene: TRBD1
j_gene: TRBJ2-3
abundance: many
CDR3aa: CASSGTGGKQYF
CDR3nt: TGTGCCAGCAGTGGCACAGGGGGAAAGCAGTATTTT

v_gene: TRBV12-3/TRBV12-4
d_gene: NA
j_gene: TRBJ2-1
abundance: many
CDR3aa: CASSLTPAFYNEQFF
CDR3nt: TGTGCCAGCAGCCTGACCCCTGCCTTCTACAATGAGCAGTTCTTC

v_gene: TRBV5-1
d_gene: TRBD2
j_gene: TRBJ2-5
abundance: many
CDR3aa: CASSPGLAGVRETQYF
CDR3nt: TGTGCCAGCAGCCCGGGACTAGCGGGAGTACGGGAGACCCAGTACTTC

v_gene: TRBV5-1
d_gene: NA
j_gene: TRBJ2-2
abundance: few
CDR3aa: CASSFSENTGELFF
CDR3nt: TGCGCCAGCAGCTTCAGTGAGAACACCGGGGAGCTGTTTTTT